Shown below are 14 T cell receptor beta chains from a single sample sequenced in a study of spatial heterogeneity in lung cancer. Time point described: sample taken at primary tumor resection. No cells were sorted before sequencing. The whole RNA sequenced was extracted from tumor, nontumor lung or frozen PBMC. TCRdb itself ran the 5' RACE reads through MiXCR, one entry per CDR3 protein. The sample contains about 41,000 distinct CDR3 sequences, about an eighth of which appear only once. Sample: PBMCs, taken at surgery. These receptors came from a female donor with early-stage non-small cell lung cancer.

This clonotype was counted only a few times. The rearrangement joins TRBV5-4 to TRBJ2-7, with 9 bases that match TRBD1. V trimming: 3 bases; J trimming: 3 bases; junction bases outside the gene matches: 7. The CDR3 has 15 residues. The germline gives CDR1 SGHNT, CDR2 YYREEE (reference sequence). In nucleotides, the CDR3 is TGTGCCAGCAGCTGGAACAGGGGGCGCGACTACGAGCAGTACTTC. Residues: CASSWNRGRDYEQYF.

This clonotype came up a few times. This sequence joins TRBV27 and TRBJ1-3, with D unresolved. The CDR3 totals 13 residues. Germline values: CDR1 MNHEY, CDR2 SMNVEV (reference sequence). Trimming left V 6 bases short and J 0 bases short, with 6 bases between. The CDR3 nucleotides are TGTGCCAGCAGATCCAACTCTGGAAACACCATATATTTT. This translates into CASRSNSGNTIYF.

This clonotype was recorded at least ten times. CDR3 in amino acids: CASSSDTNYTF. The DNA for the CDR3 is TGTGCCAGCTCGTCGGACACAAACTACACCTTC. This chain links TRBV6-2 or TRBV6-3 with TRBJ1-2, with TRBD1 as a possible D gene (5 bases). CDR3 length: 11 amino acids. Trimming shortened V by 8 bases and J by 10 bases, and 14 bases separated the two germline ends. Per germline, CDR1 MNHEY and CDR2 SVGEGT.

This clonotype has only a few counts. This chain connects TRBV12-3 or TRBV12-4 to TRBJ2-1; D is possibly TRBD1 or TRBD2 (6 bases each). V was trimmed by 5 bases and J by 8 bases, leaving 7 bases between them. The CDR3 runs to 11 residues. The CDR3 sequence: CASSRGDEQFF. DNA of the CDR3: TGTGCCAGCAGTAGGGGGGATGAGCAGTTCTTC.

This clonotype has more than one count but fewer than ten. V usage is TRBV7-2 and J usage is TRBJ2-7; TRBD2 matches at 12 bases. The germline gives CDR1 SGHTA, CDR2 FQGNSA. There are 14 residues in the CDR3. J gave up 3 bases and V 5 bases, and 2 bases lay outside the gene matches. DNA of the CDR3: TGTGCCAGCAGCCGGACTAGCGGGGACTACGAGCAGTACTTC. Protein sequence: CASSRTSGDYEQYF.

The rearrangement joins TRBV7-2 to TRBJ1-3; tentatively, D is TRBD1 (6 bases). This CDR3 is 15 amino acids long. V lost 0 bases and J lost 6, with 12 bases in between. Germline V CDR1 and CDR2: SGHTA, FQGNSA. Here the CDR3 DNA reads TGTGCCAGCAGCTTAGCTGTGTCAGGGGCAAACACCATATATTTT. Protein sequence: CASSLAVSGANTIYF.

This clonotype was seen a handful of times. The chain has TRBV7-2 and TRBJ2-1, with TRBD2 as a possible D gene (5 bases). Looked up from germline, CDR1 is SGHTA and CDR2 is FQGNSA. Between the trimmed V and J ends, which lost 4 bases and 5 bases, there was a span of 15 bases. CDR3 length: 15 amino acids. CDR3 sequence reads: CASSYPQIGDNEQFF. CDR3 nucleotide sequence: TGTGCCAGCAGCTATCCCCAAATCGGGGACAATGAGCAGTTCTTC.

Only a few counts were recorded for this clonotype. The V and J genes are TRBV12-5 and TRBJ1-5; TRBD1 is a possible D gene (5 bases). CDR3 length equals 16 residues. V was cut by 3 bases and J by 0 bases, with 12 bases left in between. Looked up from germline, CDR1 is LGHNT and CDR2 is FRNRAP. CDR3 bases: TGTGCTAGTGGTTTAAAGGGACTTTTTAGCAATCAGCCCCAGCATTTT. Its translation is CASGLKGLFSNQPQHF.

This clonotype was seen more than once but under ten times. This chain uses TRBV7-9 with TRBJ2-7; D is ambiguous. The CDR3 runs to 13 residues. CDR1 is SEHNR, CDR2 FQNEAQ, per germline (reference sequence). Trimming stripped 5 bases from V and 5 bases from J, with 13 bases between. The CDR3 reads CASSPPDWNEQYF. The CDR3 DNA follows: TGTGCCAGCAGCCCACCCGACTGGAACGAGCAGTACTTC.

J is TRBJ2-4 and V is TRBV29-1; TRBD1 agrees at 12 bases. Losses at the gene ends were 5 bases for V and 1 base for J; bases not matched to a gene: 15. Germline CDR1 reads SQVTM; CDR2 reads ANQGSEA. This CDR3 spans 19 amino acids. Here the CDR3 DNA reads TGCAGCGTTTCTCCCTCCGGGACAGGGGGCGGTGCGGCCAAAAACATTCAGTACTTC. This sequence encodes CSVSPSGTGGGAAKNIQYF.

The genes are TRBV5-5 and TRBJ2-3; 9 bases line up with TRBD1. V shed 1 base, J shed 1 base, and the junction held 4 bases outside the gene matches. Germline V CDR1 and CDR2: SGHKS, YYEKEE (reference sequence). This CDR3 is built from 16 residues. CDR3 sequence reads: CASSLSRTGGTDTQYF. The CDR3 DNA is TGTGCCAGCAGCTTGAGTAGGACAGGGGGCACAGATACGCAGTATTTT.

In its sample, this clonotype was seen many times. V and J are TRBV12-3 or TRBV12-4 and TRBJ2-2; D might be TRBD2 (6 bases). Trimming pared 11 bases from V and 3 bases from J, leaving 13 bases between. CDR3 size: 13 residues. CDR3 amino acids: CASGTYDTGELFF. CDR3 DNA: TGTGCCTCTGGGACTTATGACACCGGGGAGCTGTTTTTT.

V usage is TRBV7-9 and J usage is TRBJ1-5; the D is unclear. This CDR3 region has 14 residues. V lost 5 bases, J lost 0 bases, and 8 bases lay in between. The V gene's germline CDR1 is SEHNR and CDR2 FQNEAQ (reference sequence). CDR3 bases: TGTGCCAGCAGCATAGACGGTAGCAATCAGCCCCAGCATTTT. Translation: CASSIDGSNQPQHF.

This chain joins TRBV5-1 and TRBJ1-2, with unresolved D. V was cut by 0 bases and J by 2 bases, with 8 bases left in between. The CDR3 runs to 14 residues. Germline CDR1 is SGHRS and CDR2 is YFSETQ. This CDR3 reads CASSLGGPNYGYTF. The CDR3 nucleotides are TGCGCCAGCAGCTTGGGAGGGCCCAACTATGGCTACACCTTC. Looking up the rest from reference TRBV5-1 and TRBJ1-2 gives the full variable domain: KAGVTQTPRYLIKTRGQQVTLSCSPISGHRSVSWYQQTPGQGLQFLFEYFSETQRNKGNFPGRFSGRQFSNSRSEMNVSTLELGDSALYLCASSLGGPNYGYTFGSGTRLTVV.